Listed below are T cell receptor beta chains from one sample, sequenced in a study of cytomegalovirus exposure and HLA in healthy donors. TCRdb's table, derived via immunoSEQ multiplex PCR, lists solely in-frame clones and lacks some. The data contain over 150,000 clones, about 72% of them seen just once; the ten biggest clones take up about 3.8%. Sequencing input: PBMCs. The receptors stem from a young man in good health and CMV-seropositive. Each CDR3 is given with its conserved first and last residue. D genes are given only for firm matches. Size is omitted from some rows. Given values are once, few, many or a class for expanded clones.

>TRBD1|few|TRBJ2-7|TRBV6-1
TGTGCCAGCAGTGAAGGCACCGGGACAGGGTCATACGAGCAGTACTTC
CASSEGTGTGSYEQYF
>NA|NA|TRBJ1-6|TRBV6-5
TGTGCCAGCAGTTACGGCTCCAATTCACCCCTCCACTTT
CASSYGSNSPLHF
>NA|once|TRBJ1-4|TRBV7-9
TGTGCCAGCAGCTTAAGTGGGGCCGCAACTAATGAAAAACTGTTTTTT
CASSLSGAATNEKLFF
>TRBD1|NA|TRBJ2-2|TRBV4-1
TGCGCCAGCAGGGGACAGGACACCGGGGAGCTGTTTTTT
CASRGQDTGELFF
>TRBD1|few|TRBJ1-6|TRBV7-9
TGTGCCAGCAGCTCCAACAGGGGACCCCTCCACTTT
CASSSNRGPLHF
>TRBD1|few|TRBJ1-1|TRBV6-5
TGTGCCAGCAGTCTACAGGGGTTAGAGAAGGCTTTCTTT
CASSLQGLEKAFF
>TRBD1|few|TRBJ1-2|TRBV27
TGTGCCAGCAGCCTTAACCGGGACAGGGGGAAGGGTGGCTACACCTTC
CASSLNRDRGKGGYTF
>NA|once|TRBJ2-5|TRBV27
TGTGCCAGCAGTTCGTTCCAGCGGCAAGAGACCCAGTACTTC
CASSSFQRQETQYF
>NA|NA|TRBJ1-1|TRBV2
TGTGCCAGCAGTAGAGGACAGTTGAACACTGAAGCTTTCTTT
CASSRGQLNTEAFF
>TRBD1|NA|TRBJ1-6|TRBV27
TGTGCCAGCAGTCTGTCCAGGGGGGATTCACCCCTCCACTTT
CASSLSRGDSPLHF
>NA|NA|TRBJ2-1|TRBV7-2
TGTGCCAGCAGCTTAGGCAGGGTGGGGAATGAGCAGTTCTTC
CASSLGRVGNEQFF
>NA|NA|TRBJ1-6|TRBV2
TGTGCCAGCGCCGAACAGTCCTATAATTCACCCCTCCACTTT
CASAEQSYNSPLHF
>NA|NA|TRBJ2-5|TRBV7-9
TGTGCCAGCAGCCCACGGGACAAAGCGGAGACCCAGTACTTC
CASSPRDKAETQYF
>TRBD1|NA|TRBJ2-1|TRBV4-2
TGTGCCAGCAGCCGACAAAGACAGGGGATCTGGGGTGAGCAGTTCTTC
CASSRQRQGIWGEQFF
>NA|NA|TRBJ1-2|TRBV28
TGTGCCAGCAGTTTAACTTCTAACTATGGCTACACCTTC
CASSLTSNYGYTF
>TRBD2|few|TRBJ2-1|TRBV4-1
TGCGCCAGCAGCCACGGCGGGGGGCGTCGGAATGAGCAGTTCTTC
CASSHGGGRRNEQFF
>NA|NA|TRBJ1-2|TRBV6-5
TGTGCCAGCAGTTACTCTGGCTACTATGGCTACACCTTC
CASSYSGYYGYTF
>TRBD1|NA|TRBJ2-5|TRBV18
TGTGCCAGCTCAAGGGACAGACAAGAGACCCAGTACTTC
CASSRDRQETQYF
>NA|few|TRBJ1-6|TRBV9
TGTGCCAGCAGCGCAGAAGGAGCCCCTCTTAACCTCCACTTT
CASSAEGAPLNLHF
>TRBD1|NA|TRBJ2-2|TRBV7-9
TGTGCCAGCAGGGTCGGACAGGGGTGGAACACCGGGGAGCTGTTTTTT
CASRVGQGWNTGELFF
>TRBD1|NA|TRBJ2-2|TRBV13
TGTGCCAGCAGCTCCGCCACAGGGGGGCGGACCGGGGAGCTGTTTTTT
CASSSATGGRTGELFF
>NA|NA|TRBJ1-2|TRBV6-5
TGTGCCAGCAGTCGACAGATTCCCCTCTATGGCTACACCTTC
CASSRQIPLYGYTF
>TRBD1|NA|TRBJ2-7|TRBV7-9
TGTGCCAGCACCGGACAGGGGAGGCACGAGCAGTACTTC
CASTGQGRHEQYF
>NA|NA|TRBJ2-5|TRBV30
TGTGCCTGGACCTCCGAGGGGGAAGAGACCCAGTACTTC
CAWTSEGEETQYF
>NA|NA|TRBJ1-1|TRBV6-1
TGTGCCAGCATTTTCGACAGGTTTGAAGCTTTCTTT
CASIFDRFEAFF
>NA|once|TRBJ2-2|TRBV6-1
TGTGCCAGCAGTGAAACGCGGGGTAGCACCGGGGAGCTGTTTTTT
CASSETRGSTGELFF
>TRBD1|NA|TRBJ1-3|TRBV9
TGTGCCAGCAGCGCCGGGGGAAGGGACAGGGGTGAAAACACCATATATTTT
CASSAGGRDRGENTIYF
>NA|once|TRBJ2-5|TRBV20-1
TGCAGTGCGCGTAGGGGGGAGACCCAGTACTTC
CSARRGETQYF
>TRBD1|NA|TRBJ1-3|TRBV6-6
TGTGCCACCAACGGAGGGGGCAAAGGAAACACCATATATTTT
CATNGGGKGNTIYF
>TRBD1|NA|TRBJ1-5|TRBV6-5
TGTGCCAGCAAGACAGGGGGCCAGCCCCAGCATTTT
CASKTGGQPQHF
>NA|NA|TRBJ2-7|TRBV7-2
TGTGCCAGCACCGTACAGGGATCCACCTACGAGCAGTACTTC
CASTVQGSTYEQYF